These 19 T cell receptor beta chains came from one sample sequenced in a study of beta chain features in type 1 diabetes. Every bit of the isolated RNA underwent reverse transcription, so sequencing read expressed TCRB transcripts. Here immunoSEQ multiplex PCR was the method, and the copy in TCRdb shows in-frame clones only, minus some. The sample yields some 360,000 clones, less than 20% seen once. The sequenced sample was naive CD4+ T cells from blood. The receptors here all came from a woman aged 18 to 35 in good health.

This clone was found a few times. The genes are TRBV5-4 and TRBJ2-7; D remains ambiguous. CDR1 is SGHNT and CDR2 is YYREEE in the germline V gene (reference sequence). The ends were cut back, 1 base at V and 6 bases at J, with 8 bases in the middle. The length of the CDR3 is 12 residues. CDR3 nucleotides: TGTGCCAGCAGCTTGTACTCTACCGAGCAGTACTTC. Amino acids: CASSLYSTEQYF.

The chain links TRBV11-2 to TRBJ2-2, with TRBD2 matching 9 bases. Trimming took 3 bases from V and 5 from J; bases not matched to a gene: 4. The CDR3 loop spans 15 amino acids. CDR1 is SGHAT, CDR2 FQNNGV, per germline. CDR3 loop: CASSLREGVTGELFF. In DNA, the CDR3 is TGTGCCAGCAGCTTGCGGGAGGGGGTTACCGGGGAGCTGTTTTTT. The whole variable domain, remainder taken from reference TRBV11-2 and TRBJ2-2, is EAGVAQSPRYKIIEKRQSVAFWCNPISGHATLYWYQQILGQGPKLLIQFQNNGVVDDSQLPKDRFSAERLKGVDSTLKIQPAKLEDSAVYLCASSLREGVTGELFFGEGSRLTVL.

The V call is TRBV10-2, the J call TRBJ2-3; D remains unclear. CDR1 and CDR2 (germline): WSHSY, SAAADI. The CDR3 is made up of 13 amino acids. V was cut by 4 bases and J by 2 bases, with 7 bases left in between. CDR3 sequence (DNA): TGCGCCAGCAGTGCCGGAGCCACAGATACGCAGTATTTT. Amino acids: CASSAGATDTQYF.

The chain recombines TRBV9 with TRBJ2-5; TRBD2 aligns across 8 bases. J lost 0 bases, V lost 0 bases, and 4 bases had no gene match. The CDR3 consists of 16 residues. CDR1 SGDLS and CDR2 YYNGEE come from the germline V gene. CDR3 nucleotides: TGTGCCAGCAGCGTAGGGAATAGCGGGAACCAAGAGACCCAGTACTTC. Protein product: CASSVGNSGNQETQYF.

The CDR3 spells CASSPRQGASSTDTQYF. The CDR3 region has the DNA TGTGCCAGCAGCCCGCGACAGGGGGCTTCTAGCACAGATACGCAGTATTTT. The rearrangement links TRBV11-2 to TRBJ2-3; 10 bases fit TRBD1. CDR1 SGHAT and CDR2 FQNNGV come from the germline V gene. Unmatched junction bases numbered 8, after V lost 5 bases and J lost 0 bases. There are 17 residues in the CDR3.

This chain links TRBV5-1 with TRBJ1-2, with D unresolved. This CDR3 has 12 residues. Trimming stripped 4 bases from V and 4 bases from J, with 8 bases between. Germline loops: CDR1 SGHRS, CDR2 YFSETQ. The CDR3 DNA reads TGCGCCAGCAGCGAAAGCGTCTATGGCTACACCTTC. Translated: CASSESVYGYTF.

The gene calls are TRBV4-3 and TRBJ2-7; 7 positions match TRBD1. CDR1 is LGHNA and CDR2 is YSLEER in the germline V gene. There are 15 residues in the CDR3. The ends lost 3 bases at V and 6 bases at J; junction bases unmatched: 11. The CDR3 region is CASSHNRGRLTEQYF. The CDR3 nucleotides read TGCGCCAGCAGCCACAACAGGGGACGCCTGACCGAGCAGTACTTC.

The sample holds a few counts of this clone. The chain has TRBV11-2 and TRBJ1-1; TRBD1 matches 8 bases. After removal of 6 bases from V and 3 bases from J, the junction contained 12 bases not matched to a gene. The CDR3 length is 16 residues. Germline V gene data show CDR1 as SGHAT and CDR2 as FQNNGV. DNA of the CDR3: TGTGCCAGCAGACGCCGGACAGGGTATGGGTACACTGAAGCTTTCTTT. Protein: CASRRRTGYGYTEAFF.

V and J are TRBV6-4 and TRBJ2-1, with TRBD1 matching 7 bases. The V segment lost 3 bases and the J segment 4 bases; nucleotides outside the gene matches: 6. Per germline, CDR1 MRHNA and CDR2 SNTAGT. The CDR3 is 15 amino acids. CDR3 residues: CASSEGWTGYNEQFF. The DNA of the CDR3 is TGTGCCAGCAGTGAGGGATGGACAGGTTACAATGAGCAGTTCTTC.

This sequence joins TRBV6-6 and TRBJ1-2, with 9 bases that match TRBD1. Germline CDR1 and CDR2: MNHNY and SVGAGI (reference sequence). This CDR3 has 15 amino acids. J lost 4 bases, V lost 6 bases, and 9 bases had no gene match. The CDR3, as DNA: TGTGCCAGCAGCCAAGGGACAGGGAGGGGCTATGGCTACACCTTC. Translated: CASSQGTGRGYGYTF.

This clone was observed a few times. CDR3 DNA sequence: TGCGCCAGCAGCCCTGGGACAGGCTATCAGCCCCAGCATTTT. Amino acids: CASSPGTGYQPQHF. V gene TRBV5-1 combines with J gene TRBJ1-5, with 8 bases fitting TRBD1. Germline V gene sequence: CDR1 SGHRS, CDR2 YFSETQ. Losses at the gene ends were 4 bases for V and 5 bases for J; bases not matched to a gene: 5. CDR3 length: 14 residues.

This clone was found a few times. The chain joins TRBV7-3 to TRBJ2-4, with 11 bases lining up with TRBD2. CDR1 and CDR2 from the germline V gene are SGHTA and FQGTGA. Trimming removed 4 bases from V and 8 bases from J; junction bases left unmatched: 10. This CDR3 comprises 16 residues. For the CDR3, the DNA is TGTGCCAGCAGCTGGGCTAGCGGGGGGCCGGGAGACATTCAGTACTTC. Protein product: CASSWASGGPGDIQYF.

This clone has more than one count but fewer than ten. The genes are TRBV25-1 and TRBJ2-6, with TRBD2 matching over 8 bases. The germline CDR1 and CDR2 sequences are MGHDK and SYGVNS. The CDR3 sequence is 16 residues long. After removal of 3 bases from V and 0 bases from J, the junction contained 1 base not matched to a gene. The CDR3: CASSDREGSGANVLTF. In DNA, the CDR3 is TGTGCCAGCAGTGACCGGGAGGGCTCTGGGGCCAACGTCCTGACTTTC.

The sample holds a few counts of this clone. The rearrangement uses TRBV2 and TRBJ2-3; unclear D gene. The CDR3 totals 12 residues. V was shortened by 5 bases and J by 4 bases, with 7 bases between the two germline ends. CDR1 SNHLY and CDR2 FYNNEI come from the germline V gene. Here the CDR3 DNA reads TGTGCCAGCAGTCGCCGGGCAGATACGCAGTATTTT. Amino acid sequence: CASSRRADTQYF.

This clone was observed a few times. The chain couples TRBV2 to TRBJ2-1, with 8 bases aligning to TRBD2. The germline V gene encodes CDR1 SNHLY and CDR2 FYNNEI. This CDR3 contains 15 residues. Trimming removed 6 bases from V and 7 bases from J; junction bases left unmatched: 11. CDR3 protein: CASRPAGGGWNEQFF. The CDR3 DNA sequence: TGTGCCAGCAGGCCGGCGGGGGGAGGCTGGAATGAGCAGTTCTTC. The full variable domain, completed using reference TRBV2 and TRBJ2-1, is EPEVTQTPSHQVTQMGQEVILRCVPISNHLYFYWYRQILGQKVEFLVSFYNNEISEKSEIFDDQFSVERPDGSNFTLKIRSTKLEDSAMYFCASRPAGGGWNEQFFGPGTRLTVL.

This clone was observed a few times. The CDR3 spells CASGSGGNRFPQHF. In nucleotides, the CDR3 is TGTGCCAGCGGATCCGGGGGGAATCGGTTTCCCCAGCATTTT. V is TRBV9 and J is TRBJ1-5; D might be TRBD1 (5 bases). This CDR3 has 14 amino acids. V gave up 7 bases and J gave up 10 bases, with 21 bases separating them. Germline lookup yields CDR1 SGDLS and CDR2 YYNGEE.

J is TRBJ2-1 and V is TRBV19; 7 bases line up with TRBD2. Per germline, CDR1 LNHDA and CDR2 SQIVND (reference sequence). The junction had 7 bases not matched to a gene; V was cut back by 5 bases and J by 3 bases. CDR3 length: 15 residues. CDR3 protein: CASSGGAGIYNEQFF. For the CDR3, the DNA is TGTGCCAGTAGTGGGGGAGCGGGGATCTACAATGAGCAGTTCTTC.

The chain joins TRBV7-9 to TRBJ2-1, with a possible D match to TRBD1 (5 bases). Germline V lookup: CDR1 SEHNR, CDR2 FQNEAQ (reference sequence). Deletions cut 6 bases from V and 7 bases from J, with 10 bases between. The CDR3 loop spans 12 amino acids. The CDR3 nucleotides read TGTGCCAGCAGTAATCAGGGTAATGAGCAGTTCTTC. Encoded protein: CASSNQGNEQFF.

The V gene is TRBV18, the J gene TRBJ2-1; 12 bases agree with TRBD2. Germline CDR1 reads KGHSH; CDR2 reads LQKENI. The CDR3 loop spans 15 amino acids. With 0 bases clipped from V and 9 bases from J, the junction kept 3 bases outside the gene matches. This chain's CDR3 is CASSPPLAGGAEQFF. CDR3 coding DNA: TGTGCCAGCTCACCACCCCTAGCGGGAGGGGCTGAGCAGTTCTTC. The complete variable domain, with remaining parts taken from reference TRBV18 and TRBJ2-1, reads NAGVMQNPRHLVRRRGQEARLRCSPMKGHSHVYWYRQLPEEGLKFMVYLQKENIIDESGMPKERFSAEFPKEGPSILRIQQVVRGDSAAYFCASSPPLAGGAEQFFGPGTRLTVL.